Following are 22 T cell receptor beta chains from one sample sequenced in a study of cytomegalovirus exposure and HLA in healthy donors. A multiplex PCR was run with 60 Vbeta primers and 13 Jbeta primers. Sequenced by immunoSEQ multiplex PCR; TCRdb stores in-frame clones only, minus some. This table has around 190,000 clones, over 70% appearing once. The specimen sequenced was PBMCs. The receptor set was obtained from a man aged 35-49 years in good health and CMV-seropositive.

The chain uses TRBV10-3 and TRBJ2-1; 8 bases fit TRBD1. This CDR3 comprises 14 residues. V gave up 9 bases and J gave up 1 base; unmatched junction bases: 5. Germline loops: CDR1 ENHRY, CDR2 SYGVKD. The CDR3: CAIRTGTSYNEQFF. The DNA for the CDR3 is TGTGCCATTCGGACAGGGACGTCCTACAATGAGCAGTTCTTC.

This sequence joins TRBV7-8 and TRBJ2-1; D perhaps matches TRBD2 (6 bases). Deletions cut 3 bases from V and 6 bases from J, with 18 bases between. Per the germline V gene, CDR1 is SGHVS and CDR2 is FQNEAQ. The CDR3 runs 16 residues. CDR3 loop: CASSLRRLGGLNEQFF. The CDR3 DNA follows: TGTGCCAGCAGCTTGAGGAGACTAGGAGGCCTCAATGAGCAGTTCTTC.

This clone was recorded only once. CDR3 nucleotide sequence: TGTGCCAGCAGTTGGCAGGGGGGCCGCACAGATACGCAGTATTTT. It yields the protein CASSWQGGRTDTQYF. This chain connects TRBV7-2 to TRBJ2-3, with D possibly matching TRBD1 (7 bases). The CDR3 covers 15 residues. Trimming removed 6 bases from V and 1 base from J, with 14 bases in between. The V gene's germline CDR1 is SGHTA and CDR2 FQGNSA.

The V gene is TRBV7-9, the J gene TRBJ1-2; D is unclear. CDR3 length: 13 amino acids. V lost 2 bases, J lost 4 bases, and 8 bases lay in between. Germline CDR1 reads SEHNR; CDR2 reads FQNEAQ (reference sequence). The CDR3 DNA sequence: TGTGCCAGCAGCTTAAGTGGCCGCTATGGCTACACCTTC. Protein product: CASSLSGRYGYTF.

The rearrangement uses TRBV28 and TRBJ1-3; D gene uncertain. V dropped 2 bases and J dropped 5 bases, with 4 bases sitting between them. Germline CDR1 is MDHEN and CDR2 is SYDVKM. The CDR3 extends over 12 amino acids. CDR3 loop: CASSLLRNTIYF. The DNA of the CDR3 is TGTGCCAGCAGTTTACTCCGAAACACCATATATTTT.

This chain connects TRBV28 to TRBJ2-7; TRBD2 might be the D (5 bases). This CDR3 has 12 amino acids. V dropped 5 bases and J dropped 5 bases, with 10 bases sitting between them. Per germline, CDR1 MDHEN and CDR2 SYDVKM. The CDR3 sequence is CASSADGDEQYF. CDR3 in DNA: TGTGCCAGCAGTGCGGACGGGGACGAGCAGTACTTC.

The J gene is TRBJ2-6, the V gene TRBV11-2, with D maybe TRBD1 (6 bases). The CDR3 is made up of 16 amino acids. The V gene's germline CDR1 is SGHAT and CDR2 FQNNGV. Between the trimmed V and J ends, which lost 5 bases and 4 bases, there was a span of 15 bases. The CDR3 spells CASSPKTGTGANVLTF. DNA of the CDR3: TGTGCCAGCAGCCCAAAAACAGGGACCGGGGCCAACGTCCTGACTTTC. Drawing the rest from reference TRBV11-2 and TRBJ2-6, the complete variable domain is EAGVAQSPRYKIIEKRQSVAFWCNPISGHATLYWYQQILGQGPKLLIQFQNNGVVDDSQLPKDRFSAERLKGVDSTLKIQPAKLEDSAVYLCASSPKTGTGANVLTFGAGSRLTVL.

The chain uses TRBV6-5 and TRBJ2-7, with TRBD2 matching over 13 bases. Germline V lookup: CDR1 MNHEY, CDR2 SVGAGI. The CDR3 runs to 16 residues. V dropped 2 bases and J dropped 4; count of bases not matched to a gene: 5. The CDR3 protein is CASSYVGTSGTYEQYF. DNA of the CDR3: TGTGCCAGCAGTTACGTGGGGACTAGCGGGACTTACGAGCAGTACTTC.

The chain combines TRBV6-1 with TRBJ2-3; maybe TRBD2 (5 bases). This CDR3 spans 14 amino acids. V lost 8 bases and J 4 bases, leaving 16 bases between the germline ends. Per germline, CDR1 MNHNS and CDR2 SASEGT. The CDR3 loop reads CASGSSSSADTQYF. The CDR3 nucleotides are TGTGCCAGCGGGAGTTCTAGCAGTGCAGATACGCAGTATTTT.

The chain is built from TRBV27 and TRBJ2-7; the D gene is possibly TRBD1 (5 bases). Trimming removed 8 bases at V and 1 base at J, with 6 bases between. The CDR3 totals 11 residues. Germline V lookup: CDR1 MNHEY, CDR2 SMNVEV (reference sequence). The CDR3 DNA is TGTGCCAGCCAGGGATCCTACGAGCAGTACTTC. Translation gives CASQGSYEQYF.

This clone appeared a few times. The V gene is TRBV18, the J gene TRBJ2-7; 9 positions agree with TRBD1. The trim removed 1 base at V and 3 bases at J, leaving 7 bases unmatched. CDR1 and CDR2 (germline): KGHSH, LQKENI. This CDR3 has 16 amino acids. The chain's CDR3 is CASSPQMGQGRYEQYF. For the CDR3, the DNA is TGTGCCAGCTCACCACAGATGGGACAGGGACGCTACGAGCAGTACTTC.

This chain connects TRBV6-6 to TRBJ2-7; 8 positions match TRBD1. The CDR3 spans 13 residues. J was trimmed by 5 bases and V by 8 bases; bases with no gene match: 8. The V gene's germline CDR1 is MNHNY and CDR2 SVGAGI (reference sequence). The CDR3 region is CASGRQGINEQYF. CDR3 DNA sequence: TGTGCCAGCGGTAGACAGGGGATCAACGAGCAGTACTTC.

V gene TRBV30 combines with J gene TRBJ1-1; TRBD1 might be the D (6 bases). The V end lost 4 bases, the J end lost 4 bases, and 13 bases lay between the germline ends. From germline, CDR1 is GTSNPN and CDR2 SVGIG (reference sequence). The CDR3 length is 13 residues. For the CDR3, the DNA is TGTGCCTGGAATGGGGGGGCCAGCACTGAAGCTTTCTTT. Its protein is CAWNGGASTEAFF.

V is TRBV9 and J is TRBJ1-4; D is unresolved. The V gene lost 0 bases and the J gene lost 8 bases, with 8 bases spanning the gap. The CDR3 runs 13 residues. From germline, CDR1 is SGDLS and CDR2 YYNGEE. The CDR3 DNA reads TGTGCCAGCAGCGTAGAACAGACGGAAAAACTGTTTTTT. Translating it yields CASSVEQTEKLFF.

The gene calls are TRBV19 and TRBJ2-6; D gene unclear. CDR1 and CDR2 (germline): LNHDA, SQIVND (reference sequence). The CDR3 totals 16 residues. V lost 3 bases and J 2 bases, leaving 11 bases between the germline ends. CDR3 sequence reads: CASSMRQSTGANVLTF. The CDR3, as DNA: TGTGCCAGTAGTATGAGGCAAAGTACTGGGGCCAACGTCCTGACTTTC.

The CDR3 reads CAWSVPRYSGNTIYF. The CDR3 DNA sequence: TGTGCCTGGAGTGTACCCAGGTACTCTGGAAACACCATATATTTT. V and J are TRBV30 and TRBJ1-3; D unclear. V lost 0 bases and J 0 bases, leaving 9 bases between the germline ends. The CDR3 runs to 15 residues. From germline, CDR1 is GTSNPN and CDR2 SVGIG (reference sequence).

The genes are TRBV9 and TRBJ2-5; D unresolved. The CDR3 consists of 14 residues. The germline V gene has CDR1 SGDLS and CDR2 YYNGEE. V was cut by 0 bases and J by 0 bases, with 6 bases left in between. This CDR3 reads CASSVDRYQETQYF. The CDR3 DNA sequence: TGTGCCAGCAGCGTAGACAGATACCAAGAGACCCAGTACTTC.

Comments on this clone: The same CDR3 can be traced to other DNA sequences in this sample. The chain couples TRBV6-5 to TRBJ2-5, with 7 bases identical to TRBD1. V was clipped by 3 bases and J by 5 bases; unmatched bases: 3. The CDR3 spans 13 residues. CDR1 and CDR2 (germline): MNHEY, SVGAGI. CDR3 DNA sequence: TGTGCCAGCAGTTATTCGACAGGGGAGACCCAGTACTTC. Translating gives CASSYSTGETQYF.

J is TRBJ2-2 and V is TRBV6-4, with 8 bases fitting TRBD1. Germline V lookup: CDR1 MRHNA, CDR2 SNTAGT. The V segment lost 4 bases and the J segment 7 bases; nucleotides outside the gene matches: 2. The CDR3 consists of 13 residues. CDR3 coding DNA: TGTGCCAGCAGTGGACAGGGGAACGGGGAGCTGTTTTTT. This translates into CASSGQGNGELFF.

Regarding this clone: Other DNA sequences of this sample code for an identical CDR3. The genes are TRBV5-4 and TRBJ2-7; 8 positions match TRBD1. The length of the CDR3 is 15 residues. The V and J ends lost 4 bases and 0 bases, in that order; junction bases with no gene match: 6. Germline lookup yields CDR1 SGHNT and CDR2 YYREEE (reference sequence). CDR3 residues: CASSRGQGASYEQYF. CDR3 nucleotide sequence: TGTGCCAGCAGCCGCGGGCAGGGGGCCTCCTACGAGCAGTACTTC.

The chain is built from TRBV27 and TRBJ2-7; D might be TRBD1 (6 bases). The germline V gene encodes CDR1 MNHEY and CDR2 SMNVEV (reference sequence). CDR3 length: 15 amino acids. V lost 7 bases, J lost 1 base, and 17 bases lay in between. The CDR3 sequence is CASIRGTPFSYEQYF. The CDR3 nucleotides are TGTGCCAGCATCAGGGGAACCCCCTTTTCCTACGAGCAGTACTTC.

This sequence joins TRBV6-5 and TRBJ1-2, with 8 bases matching TRBD1. In germline, CDR1 is MNHEY, CDR2 SVGAGI. V shed 4 bases, J shed 5 bases, and the junction held 3 bases outside the gene matches. The CDR3 is 13 residues long. The CDR3, as DNA: TGTGCCAGCAGTTCGACAGGGGTTTATGGCTACACCTTC. Translation: CASSSTGVYGYTF.